This is a list of T cell receptor beta chains from one sample in a study of shared clonotypes between healthy human individuals. Assay used: immunoSEQ multiplex PCR; TCRdb lists only in-frame clones, some missing. Of around 2.1 million clones in the sample, around 95% were seen once. The specimen sequenced was naive CD4+ T cells sorted from blood. These receptors came from a man younger than 35 in good health. Both conserved end residues are part of each CDR3. A D gene is named only where the DNA matches it firmly. Clone size is shown for a subset of rows, as once, few, many or a class of expanded clone.

clone_size j_call d_call v_call cdr3_nt cdr3_aa
- TRBJ2-7 - TRBV2 TGTGCCAGCAGTGGGCTAGCTGACGAGCAGTACTTC CASSGLADEQYF
- TRBJ1-2 - TRBV2 TGTGCCAGCAGCTCAAGACAGTTGGATCCTCATGGCTACACCTTC CASSSRQLDPHGYTF
- TRBJ1-1 - TRBV7-9 TGTGCCAGCAGCTTAATACCAAACACTGAAGCTTTCTTT CASSLIPNTEAFF
- TRBJ2-3 TRBD1 TRBV28 TGTGCCAGCAGTCCCGGGGACAGGGGACACACAGATACGCAGTATTTT CASSPGDRGHTDTQYF
- TRBJ1-2 - TRBV6-5 TGTGCCAGCAGTTACTCGACGGCCTATGGCTACACCTTC CASSYSTAYGYTF
once TRBJ2-5 TRBD2 TRBV7-6 TGTGCCAGCAGTCGGGGGCCAATTTCGGGACTAGCGAAAGAGACCCAGTACTTC CASSRGPISGLAKETQYF
once TRBJ1-6 - TRBV6-5 TGTGCCAGCAGCCCGGACGGACCCTATAATTCACCCCTCCACTTT CASSPDGPYNSPLHF
- TRBJ1-5 - TRBV7-2 TGTGCCAGCAGCTTTGGCGACAGATTTCAAGAGCCCCAGCATTTT CASSFGDRFQEPQHF
once TRBJ2-3 - TRBV29-1 TGCAGCGTTAAATTGTTGGGGGATACGCAGTATTTT CSVKLLGDTQYF
- TRBJ2-7 - TRBV29-1 TGCAGCGTTCAACAGGGATACGAGCAGTACTTC CSVQQGYEQYF
- TRBJ2-4 TRBD2 TRBV9 TGTGCCAGCAGCCCCAGTAGAGGGGGGACTAGCGGGGCCAAAAACATTCAGTACTTC CASSPSRGGTSGAKNIQYF